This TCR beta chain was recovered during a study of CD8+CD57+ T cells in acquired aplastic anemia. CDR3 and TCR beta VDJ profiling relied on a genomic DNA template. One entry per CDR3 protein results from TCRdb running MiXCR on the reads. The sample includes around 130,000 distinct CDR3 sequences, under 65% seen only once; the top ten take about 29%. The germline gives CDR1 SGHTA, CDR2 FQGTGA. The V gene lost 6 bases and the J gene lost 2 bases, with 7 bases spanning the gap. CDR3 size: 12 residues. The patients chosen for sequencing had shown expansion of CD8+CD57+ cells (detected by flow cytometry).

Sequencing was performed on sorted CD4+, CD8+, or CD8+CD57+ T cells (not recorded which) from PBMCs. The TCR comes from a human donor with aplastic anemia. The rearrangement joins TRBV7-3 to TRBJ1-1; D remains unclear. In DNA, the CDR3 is TGTGCCAGCAGAATTCCTAACACTGAAGCTTTCTTT. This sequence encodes CASRIPNTEAFF.